This T cell receptor beta chain was captured in a study of identical twins. TCRdb used MiXCR to reprocess the 5' RACE reads, holding one entry per CDR3 protein. The sample has around 1.7 million distinct CDR3 sequences, more than 30% seen once. This clonotype has only a few counts. This receptor was taken from a newborn girl in good health. Sequenced input: cord blood.

The CDR3 here is CASSPGLGKRYEQYF. The DNA for the CDR3 is TGTGCCAGCAGCCCGGGACTAGGGAAACGCTACGAGCAGTACTTC. The rearrangement uses TRBV28 and TRBJ2-7; 8 nucleotides line up with TRBD2. This CDR3 has 15 residues. J lost 3 bases, V lost 6 bases, and 10 bases had no gene match. Germline CDR1 is MDHEN and CDR2 is SYDVKM. Full variable domain (outside the CDR3, taken from reference TRBV28 and TRBJ2-7): DVKVTQSSRYLVKRTGEKVFLECVQDMDHENMFWYRQDPGLGLRLIYFSYDVKMKEKGDIPEGYSVSREKKERFSLILESASTNQTSMYLCASSPGLGKRYEQYFGPGTRLTVT.